This T cell receptor (beta chain) is drawn from a study of CD8+ T cells in alopecia areata. Isolated RNA was reverse transcribed into cDNA used as the sequencing template. Assay used: immunoSEQ multiplex PCR; TCRdb lists only in-frame clones, some missing. The sample has about 190,000 clones, 59% seen once. This CDR3 has 16 amino acids. Trimming shortened V by 1 base and J by 4 bases, and 17 bases separated the two germline ends. Germline V gives CDR1 SGHDT, CDR2 YYEEEE. The material sequenced was CD4+ T cells sorted from blood, taken at week 0. The chain joins TRBV5-6 to TRBJ2-5, with D unclear. The clonotype originates from a human donor with alopecia areata. The CDR3 region is CASSLYLRVGRETQYF. The CDR3 DNA reads TGTGCCAGCAGCTTGTATCTCCGGGTAGGCCGAGAGACCCAGTACTTC.